This T cell receptor beta chain was documented in a study of blood T cell repertoires in COVID-19. Across the whole study: Samples came from the United States, Italy and Spain, spanning acute and convalescent COVID-19.

Clones were read by immunoSEQ multiplex PCR, and TCRdb kept only the in-frame ones, dropping some. This sample has 60,000 to 75,000 clones, with around four fifths found just once. V lost 5 bases and J 7 bases, leaving 15 bases between the germline ends. CDR3 length: 14 amino acids. Germline V gene sequence: CDR1 MGHDK, CDR2 SYGVNS. The genes are TRBV25-1 and TRBJ2-1; maybe TRBD2 (6 bases). Sequences were obtained from peripheral blood. The clonotype comes from a human donor in a cohort sampled during active COVID-19. CDR3 sequence reads: CASSPPPGENEQFF. CDR3 nucleotides: TGTGCCAGCAGTCCTCCTCCGGGGGAGAATGAGCAGTTCTTC.